Presented here are 2 T cell receptor beta chains from one specimen sequenced in a study of cytomegalovirus exposure and HLA in healthy donors. With 60 Vbeta and 13 Jbeta primers, the PCR was carried out. Method: immunoSEQ multiplex PCR; TCRdb's copy keeps in-frame clones and lacks some. Among 100,000 to 150,000 clones listed, 83% were seen once. The sequencing input was PBMCs. These receptors were collected from a woman aged 40 to 50 in good health and CMV-seropositive.

This sequence joins TRBV7-9 and TRBJ2-7; D may be TRBD1 (5 bases). V was shortened by 3 bases and J by 3 bases, with 12 bases between the two germline ends. The CDR3 contains 14 residues. Germline V gene sequence: CDR1 SEHNR, CDR2 FQNEAQ (reference sequence). CDR3 DNA: TGTGCCAGCAGCTTCATCCAGGGAAACTACGAGCAGTACTTC. Residues: CASSFIQGNYEQYF.

The rearrangement uses TRBV7-6 and TRBJ2-1; the match to TRBD2 covers 7 bases. Germline assignment: CDR1 SGHVS and CDR2 FNYEAQ. This CDR3 has 15 amino acids. V lost 1 base to trimming and J lost 4 bases; unmatched junction nucleotides: 4. The CDR3 loop is CASSLGEGLYNEQFF. CDR3 nucleotides: TGTGCCAGCAGCTTAGGGGAGGGACTGTACAATGAGCAGTTCTTC.